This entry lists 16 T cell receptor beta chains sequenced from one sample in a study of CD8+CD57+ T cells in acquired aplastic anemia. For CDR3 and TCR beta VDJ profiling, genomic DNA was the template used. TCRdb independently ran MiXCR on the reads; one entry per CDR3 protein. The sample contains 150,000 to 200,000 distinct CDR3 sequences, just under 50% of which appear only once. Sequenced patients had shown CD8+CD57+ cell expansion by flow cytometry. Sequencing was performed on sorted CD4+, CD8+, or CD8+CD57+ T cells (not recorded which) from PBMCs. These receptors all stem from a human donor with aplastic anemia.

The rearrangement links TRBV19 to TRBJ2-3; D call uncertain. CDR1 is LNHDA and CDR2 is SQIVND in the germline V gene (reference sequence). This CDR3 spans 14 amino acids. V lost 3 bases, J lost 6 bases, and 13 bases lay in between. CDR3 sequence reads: CASSIQSAQDTQYF. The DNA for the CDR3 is TGTGCCAGTAGTATTCAAAGTGCCCAGGATACGCAGTATTTT.

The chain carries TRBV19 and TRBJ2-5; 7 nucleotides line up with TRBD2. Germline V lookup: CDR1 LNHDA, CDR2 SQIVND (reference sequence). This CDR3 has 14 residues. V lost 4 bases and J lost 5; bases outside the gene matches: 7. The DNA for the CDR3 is TGTGCCAGTAGTAGTGGAGCGGGGCGGGAGACCCAGTACTTC. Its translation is CASSSGAGRETQYF.

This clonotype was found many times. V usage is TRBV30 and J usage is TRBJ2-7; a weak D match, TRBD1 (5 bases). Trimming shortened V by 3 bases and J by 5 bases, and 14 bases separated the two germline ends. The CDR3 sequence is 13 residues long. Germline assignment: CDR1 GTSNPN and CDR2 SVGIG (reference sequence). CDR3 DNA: TGTGCCTGGAGCAGCCGCAGGGATAACGAGCAGTACTTC. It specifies CAWSSRRDNEQYF. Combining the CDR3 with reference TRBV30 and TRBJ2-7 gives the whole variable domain SQTIHQWPATLVQPVGSPLSLECTVEGTSNPNLYWYRQAAGRGLQLLFYSVGIGQISSEVPQNLSASRPQDRQFILSSKKLLLSDSGFYLCAWSSRRDNEQYFGPGTRLTVT.

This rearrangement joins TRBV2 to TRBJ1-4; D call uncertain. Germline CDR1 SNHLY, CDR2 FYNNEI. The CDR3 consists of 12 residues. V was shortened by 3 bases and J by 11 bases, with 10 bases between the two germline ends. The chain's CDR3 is CASSDRWGKLFF. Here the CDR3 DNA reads TGTGCCAGCAGTGACCGATGGGGTAAACTGTTTTTT. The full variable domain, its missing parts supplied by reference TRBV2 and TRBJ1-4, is EPEVTQTPSHQVTQMGQEVILRCVPISNHLYFYWYRQILGQKVEFLVSFYNNEISEKSEIFDDQFSVERPDGSNFTLKIRSTKLEDSAMYFCASSDRWGKLFFGSGTQLSVL.

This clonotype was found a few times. As DNA, the CDR3 is TGTGCCAGTAGTCCGGGACTCAACTACGAGCAGTACTTC. It encodes CASSPGLNYEQYF. The chain combines TRBV19 with TRBJ2-7; D possibly corresponds to TRBD2 (6 bases). Germline assignment: CDR1 LNHDA and CDR2 SQIVND (reference sequence). The CDR3 is 13 amino acids. V lost 5 bases to trimming and J lost 3 bases, with 11 bases between them.

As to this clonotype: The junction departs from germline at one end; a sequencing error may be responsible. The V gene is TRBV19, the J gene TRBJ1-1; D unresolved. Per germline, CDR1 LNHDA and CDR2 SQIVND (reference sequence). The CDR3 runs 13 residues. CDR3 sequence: CASSINGYTEAFF. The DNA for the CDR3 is TGTGCCAGCAGTATAAACGGATACACTGAAGCTTTCTTT.

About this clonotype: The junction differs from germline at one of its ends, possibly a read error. The DNA of the CDR3 is TGTGCCAGCAGTAATCCGGGACAGAAAGACACCGGGGAGCTGTTTTTT. This sequence encodes CASSNPGQKDTGELFF. The rearrangement links TRBV10-1 to TRBJ2-2; 7 nucleotides agree with TRBD1. This CDR3 contains 16 residues. Germline CDR1 reads WNHNN; CDR2 reads SYGVQD (reference sequence).

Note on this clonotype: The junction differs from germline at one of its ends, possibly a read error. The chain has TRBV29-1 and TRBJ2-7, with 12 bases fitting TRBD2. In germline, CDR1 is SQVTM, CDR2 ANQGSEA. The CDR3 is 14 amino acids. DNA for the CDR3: TGCAGCGTCGAAGGACTAGCGGGATCCTACGAGCAGTACTTC. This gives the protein CSVEGLAGSYEQYF.

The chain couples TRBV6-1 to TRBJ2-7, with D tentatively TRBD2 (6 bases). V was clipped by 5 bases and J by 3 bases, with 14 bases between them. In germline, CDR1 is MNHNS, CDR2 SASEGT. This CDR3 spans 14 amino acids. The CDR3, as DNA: TGTGCCAGCAGTCGGAGGGATCACCTCTACGAGCAGTACTTC. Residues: CASSRRDHLYEQYF.

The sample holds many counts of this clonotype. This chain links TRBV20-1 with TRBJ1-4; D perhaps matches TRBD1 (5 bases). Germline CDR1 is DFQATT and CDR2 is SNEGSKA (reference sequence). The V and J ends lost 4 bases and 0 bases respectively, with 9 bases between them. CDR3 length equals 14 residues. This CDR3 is CSATDRATNEKLFF. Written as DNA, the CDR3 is TGCAGTGCTACAGACAGAGCAACTAATGAAAAACTGTTTTTT.

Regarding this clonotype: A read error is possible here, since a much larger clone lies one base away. CDR3 protein: CASGTPLSGSSYEQYF. The CDR3, as DNA: TGTGCCAGTGGTACCCCGTTGAGCGGAAGCTCCTACGAGCAGTACTTC. The V call is TRBV19, the J call TRBJ2-7; D possibly corresponds to TRBD2 (5 bases). CDR3 length equals 16 residues. Germline values: CDR1 LNHDA, CDR2 SQIVND (reference sequence). With 8 bases removed from V and 0 bases from J, the gap between germline ends came to 20 bases.

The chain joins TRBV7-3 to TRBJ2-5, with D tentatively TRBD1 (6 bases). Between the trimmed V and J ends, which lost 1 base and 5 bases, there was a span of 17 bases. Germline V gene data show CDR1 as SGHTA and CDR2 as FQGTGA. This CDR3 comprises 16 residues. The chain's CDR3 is CASSLRGGDSRETQYF. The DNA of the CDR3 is TGTGCCAGCAGCTTAAGAGGGGGAGATTCCAGGGAGACCCAGTACTTC.

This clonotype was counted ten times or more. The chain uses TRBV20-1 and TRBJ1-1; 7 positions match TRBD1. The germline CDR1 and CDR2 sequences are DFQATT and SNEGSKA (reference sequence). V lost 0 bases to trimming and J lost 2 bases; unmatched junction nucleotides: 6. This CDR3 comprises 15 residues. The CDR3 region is CSARDRGGPNTEAFF. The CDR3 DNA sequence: TGCAGTGCTAGAGATCGAGGGGGCCCAAACACTGAAGCTTTCTTT.

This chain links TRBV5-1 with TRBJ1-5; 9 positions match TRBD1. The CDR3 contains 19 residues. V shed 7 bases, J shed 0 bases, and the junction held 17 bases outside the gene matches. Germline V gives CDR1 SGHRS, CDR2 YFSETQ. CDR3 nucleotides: TGCGCCAGCGTCTTCCCGGGACAGGGACGACTTTATAGCAATCAGCCCCAGCATTTT. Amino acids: CASVFPGQGRLYSNQPQHF.

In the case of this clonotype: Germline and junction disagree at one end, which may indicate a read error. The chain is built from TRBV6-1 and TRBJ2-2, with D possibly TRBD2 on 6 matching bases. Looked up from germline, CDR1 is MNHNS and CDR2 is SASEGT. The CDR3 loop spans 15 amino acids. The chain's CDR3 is CASSLSGNSYNEQFF. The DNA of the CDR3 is TGTGCCAGCAGTCTTAGCGGTAACTCCTACAATGAGCAGTTTTTT.

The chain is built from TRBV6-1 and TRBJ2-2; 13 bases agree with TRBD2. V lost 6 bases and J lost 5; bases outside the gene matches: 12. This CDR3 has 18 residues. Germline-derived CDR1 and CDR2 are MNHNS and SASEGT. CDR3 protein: CASSSRTSGSWVTGELFF. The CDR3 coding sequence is TGTGCCAGCAGCTCCCGGACTAGCGGGAGTTGGGTAACCGGGGAGCTGTTTTTT.